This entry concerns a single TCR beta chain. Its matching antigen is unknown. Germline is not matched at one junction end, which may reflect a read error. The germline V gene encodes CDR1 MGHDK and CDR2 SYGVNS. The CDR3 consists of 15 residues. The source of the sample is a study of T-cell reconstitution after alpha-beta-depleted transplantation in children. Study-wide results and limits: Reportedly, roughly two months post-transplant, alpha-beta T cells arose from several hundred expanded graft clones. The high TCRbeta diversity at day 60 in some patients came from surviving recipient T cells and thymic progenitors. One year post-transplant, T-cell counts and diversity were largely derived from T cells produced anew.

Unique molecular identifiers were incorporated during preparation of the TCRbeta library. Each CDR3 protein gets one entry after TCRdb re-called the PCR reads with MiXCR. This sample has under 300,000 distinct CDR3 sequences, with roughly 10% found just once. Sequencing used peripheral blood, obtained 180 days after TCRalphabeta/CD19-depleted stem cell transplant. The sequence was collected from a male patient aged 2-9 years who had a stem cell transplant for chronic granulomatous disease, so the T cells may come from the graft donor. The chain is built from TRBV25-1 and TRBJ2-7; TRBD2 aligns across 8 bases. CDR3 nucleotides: TGTGCCAGCGCCGTAGGGGCGGGGGGCCCCTACGAGCAGCACTTC. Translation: CASAVGAGGPYEQHF.